This T cell receptor (beta chain) appears in the sequencing data of a study of blood T cells in healthy people across ages. Next came a second PCR, run for about 6 to 12 cycles, which used a sample-barcoded 5' primer along with a J-beta primer mix. TCRdb passed the 5' RACE reads through MiXCR, listing each CDR3 protein once. Among about 970,000 distinct CDR3 sequences listed, roughly 47% were seen once. This clonotype was observed a few times. Germline-derived CDR1 and CDR2 are KGHSH and LQKENI. Between the trimmed V and J ends, which lost 0 bases and 2 bases, there was a span of 4 bases. This CDR3 comprises 13 residues.

The chain combines TRBV18 with TRBJ2-5; D gene uncertain. The sequence came from a woman aged 55 to 70 in good health. The sequenced material came from blood. CDR3 region: CASSPPDQETQYF. CDR3 DNA: TGTGCCAGCTCACCACCGGATCAAGAGACCCAGTACTTC.